This TCR beta chain was sequenced in a study of shared clonotypes between healthy human individuals. Looking at the study overall: Three CD4 naive, three CD4 memory, two CD8 naive and one CD8 memory plate were used per donor.

General study results and limits: Between several donors, naive CD4 clonotypes were shared at a level of approximately 5%. Depth of sequencing was expected to influence donor clonotype sharing.

About this clone: What it recognizes is unknown.

Profiled with immunoSEQ multiplex PCR; TCRdb holds only in-frame clones, not every one. This table holds roughly 1.4 million clones, just under 99% found once. This TCR came from a man aged 30 to 39 in good health. Sequenced: naive CD4+ T cells sorted from blood. As for subset: CD45RA+ positively selected.

Here the CDR3 reads CASSLSTGVNQPQHF. The CDR3 nucleotides read TGTGCCAGCAGCTTGTCCACGGGGGTTAATCAGCCCCAGCATTTT. The chain couples TRBV7-9 to TRBJ1-5; possible D gene TRBD1, 5 bases. CDR3 size: 15 residues. Trimming removed 3 bases from V and 4 bases from J, with 13 bases in between. Germline V lookup: CDR1 SEHNR, CDR2 FQNEAQ (reference sequence).